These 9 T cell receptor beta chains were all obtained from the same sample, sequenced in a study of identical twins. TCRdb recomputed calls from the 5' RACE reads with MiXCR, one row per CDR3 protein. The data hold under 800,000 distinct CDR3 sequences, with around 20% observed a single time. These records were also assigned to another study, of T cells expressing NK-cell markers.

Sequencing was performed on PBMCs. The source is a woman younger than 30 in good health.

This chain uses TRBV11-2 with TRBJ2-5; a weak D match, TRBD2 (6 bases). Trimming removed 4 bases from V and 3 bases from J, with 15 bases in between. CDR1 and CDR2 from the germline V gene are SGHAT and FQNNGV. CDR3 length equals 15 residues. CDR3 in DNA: TGTGCCAGCAGCTCGGGACTCCTGAGAAAAGAGACCCAGTACTTC. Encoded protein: CASSSGLLRKETQYF. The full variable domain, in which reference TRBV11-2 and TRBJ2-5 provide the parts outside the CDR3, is EAGVAQSPRYKIIEKRQSVAFWCNPISGHATLYWYQQILGQGPKLLIQFQNNGVVDDSQLPKDRFSAERLKGVDSTLKIQPAKLEDSAVYLCASSSGLLRKETQYFGPGTRLLVL.

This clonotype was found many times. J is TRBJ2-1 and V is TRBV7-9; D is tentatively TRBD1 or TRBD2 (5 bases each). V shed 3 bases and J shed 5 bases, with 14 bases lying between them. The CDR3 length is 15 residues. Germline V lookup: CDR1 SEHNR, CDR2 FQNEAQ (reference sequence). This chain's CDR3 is CASSFRWDGNNEQFF. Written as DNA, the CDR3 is TGTGCCAGCAGCTTCCGGTGGGACGGTAACAATGAGCAGTTCTTC.

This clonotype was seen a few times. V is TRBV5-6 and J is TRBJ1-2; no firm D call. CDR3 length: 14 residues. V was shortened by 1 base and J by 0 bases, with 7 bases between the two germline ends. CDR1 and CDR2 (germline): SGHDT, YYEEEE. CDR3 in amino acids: CASSLPEANYGYTF. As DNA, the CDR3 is TGTGCCAGCAGCTTGCCGGAGGCTAACTATGGCTACACCTTC.

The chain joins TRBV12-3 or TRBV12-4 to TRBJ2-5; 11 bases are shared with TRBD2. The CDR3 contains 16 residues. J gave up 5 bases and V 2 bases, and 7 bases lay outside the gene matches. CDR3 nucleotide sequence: TGTGCCAGCAGTTTACAAGTAGCGGGAGGGCCGGAGACCCAGTACTTC. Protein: CASSLQVAGGPETQYF.

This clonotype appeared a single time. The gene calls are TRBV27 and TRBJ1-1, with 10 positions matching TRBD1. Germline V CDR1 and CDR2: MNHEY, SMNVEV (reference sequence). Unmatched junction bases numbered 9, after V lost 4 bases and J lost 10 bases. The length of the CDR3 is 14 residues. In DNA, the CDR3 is TGTGCCAGCAGTTCGACCCTGACAGGGGGCCTAGCTTTCTTT. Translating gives CASSSTLTGGLAFF.

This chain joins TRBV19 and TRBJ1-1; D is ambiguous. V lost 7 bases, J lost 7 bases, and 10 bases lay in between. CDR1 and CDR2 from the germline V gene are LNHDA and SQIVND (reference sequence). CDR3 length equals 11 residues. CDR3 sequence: CASIRWHEAFF. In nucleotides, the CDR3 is TGTGCCAGTATCCGGTGGCATGAAGCTTTCTTT.

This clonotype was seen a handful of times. The CDR3 nucleotides read TGCAGTGCTAGTGGGGTCCTAGCGGGCCAAGAGACCCAGTACTTC. Translated, it gives CSASGVLAGQETQYF. V is TRBV20-1 and J is TRBJ2-5, with 8 bases fitting TRBD2. V lost 3 bases to trimming and J lost 1 base; unmatched junction nucleotides: 7. This CDR3 contains 15 residues. Germline V gene lookup returns CDR1 DFQATT and CDR2 SNEGSKA (reference sequence).

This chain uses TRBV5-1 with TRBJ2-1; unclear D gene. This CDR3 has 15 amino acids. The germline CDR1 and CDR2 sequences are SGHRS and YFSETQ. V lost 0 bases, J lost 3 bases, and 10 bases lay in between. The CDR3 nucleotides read TGCGCCAGCAGCTTGGAAGGTGACTTCTACAATGAGCAGTTCTTC. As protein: CASSLEGDFYNEQFF.

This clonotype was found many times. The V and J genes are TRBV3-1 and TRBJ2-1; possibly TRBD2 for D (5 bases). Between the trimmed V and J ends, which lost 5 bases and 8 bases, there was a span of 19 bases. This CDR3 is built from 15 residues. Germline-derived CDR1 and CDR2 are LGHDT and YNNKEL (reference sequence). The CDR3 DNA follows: TGTGCCAGCAGCTACCAAGAGGGCCGCTTTCATGAGCAGTTCTTC. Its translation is CASSYQEGRFHEQFF.